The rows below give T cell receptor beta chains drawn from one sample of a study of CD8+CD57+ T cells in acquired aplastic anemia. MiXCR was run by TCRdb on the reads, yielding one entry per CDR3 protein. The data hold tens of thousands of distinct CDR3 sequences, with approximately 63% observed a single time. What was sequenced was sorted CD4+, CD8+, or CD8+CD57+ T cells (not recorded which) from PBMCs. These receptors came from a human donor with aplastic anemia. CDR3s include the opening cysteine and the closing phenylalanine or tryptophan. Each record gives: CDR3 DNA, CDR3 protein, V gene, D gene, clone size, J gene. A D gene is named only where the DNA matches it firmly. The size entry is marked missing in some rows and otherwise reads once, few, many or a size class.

TGCAGTGCTAGTCTCAGGGACACTGAAGCTTTCTTT CSASLRDTEAFF TRBV20-1 - many TRBJ1-1
TGTGCCACCAGCAGAGGGCCAGGGACAGGGTTTAAGCAGTACTTC CATSRGPGTGFKQYF TRBV15 TRBD1 - TRBJ2-7
TGCAGTGCTGGGGAGGGGAACACTGAAGCTTTCTTT CSAGEGNTEAFF TRBV20-1 - few TRBJ1-1
TGCAGTGCTAGAACCTGGGACAGGGGGGTGAACACTGAAGCTTTCTTT CSARTWDRGVNTEAFF TRBV20-1 TRBD1 - TRBJ1-1
TGCAGTGCTAGAGATTTTGCGGGGGGCGATGAGCAGTTCTTC CSARDFAGGDEQFF TRBV20-1 TRBD2 many TRBJ2-1
TGTGCCAGCAGCGTCGACTCCCTCGATGAGCAGTTCTTC CASSVDSLDEQFF TRBV9 - - TRBJ2-1
TGTGCCAGCAGTTTAGGACAGGGGGCTGGCACTGAAGCTTTCTTT CASSLGQGAGTEAFF TRBV28 TRBD1 few TRBJ1-1
TGTGCCAGCAGCACCCCTAACAGGGTCTCTGGAAACACCATATATTTT CASSTPNRVSGNTIYF TRBV7-9 - - TRBJ1-3
TGTGCCAGCAGCTTGGCGGGAGGTTCCGATACGCAGTATTTT CASSLAGGSDTQYF TRBV7-8 TRBD2 - TRBJ2-3
TGTGCCACCAGCAGAGGACAGGCAACTAATGAAAAACTGTTTTTT CATSRGQATNEKLFF TRBV15 - - TRBJ1-4
TGTGCCACCAGCAGAGGTACAGGGGAACATTCACCCCTCCACTTT CATSRGTGEHSPLHF TRBV15 TRBD1 - TRBJ1-6
TGTGCCACCAGCAGAGATCGGTTACAGGATGGCTACACCTTC CATSRDRLQDGYTF TRBV15 - few TRBJ1-2
TGTGCCAGCAGTTTTGGGCAGGGGGCGAGTGAGACCCAGTACTTC CASSFGQGASETQYF TRBV2 TRBD1 - TRBJ2-5
TGTGCCAGCAGTTTTCTGGACAGCTTCTACGAGCAGTACTTC CASSFLDSFYEQYF TRBV7-2 - many TRBJ2-7
TGTGCCAGCAGCGACTCGGGACTAGCGGGGAGCAATGAGCAGTTCTTC CASSDSGLAGSNEQFF TRBV9 TRBD2 many TRBJ2-1
TGCAGTGCTAGAGCAGGGAGTTGGGGTAACACTGAAGCTTTCTTT CSARAGSWGNTEAFF TRBV20-1 - - TRBJ1-1
TGCGCCAGCAGCTTGCAGGGAGACTACGAGCAGTACTTC CASSLQGDYEQYF TRBV5-1 - many TRBJ2-7
TGTGCCAGCAGTGACGGGGTGCTTAACTATGAGCAGTTCTTC CASSDGVLNYEQFF TRBV2 - few TRBJ2-1
TGTGCCATCAGTGAGTCTTCAGGTCCCACTGAAGCTTTCTTT CAISESSGPTEAFF TRBV10-3 - - TRBJ1-1
TGTGCCAGCAGCGTAGAGGGGGGGCAGGGTCCCCAGGGCTGTGCGAACACCGGGGAGCTGTTTTTT CASSVEGGQGPQGCANTGELFF TRBV9 - - TRBJ2-2
TGTGCCAGCACCCGGGACAAATCCTACGAGCAGTACTTC CASTRDKSYEQYF TRBV7-2 - - TRBJ2-7
TGTGCCACTCGACAGCTCTATGGCTACACCTTC CATRQLYGYTF TRBV19 - - TRBJ1-2
TGTGCCAGCAGGCAAGACAGGAACACTGAAGCTTTCTTT CASRQDRNTEAFF TRBV2 - once TRBJ1-1
TGCAGCGTCCGGACGGGACAGGGAGAAGAGACCCAGTACTTC CSVRTGQGEETQYF TRBV29-1 TRBD1 once TRBJ2-5
TGTGCCAGCAGCTTGGACATAGCCTACAATGAGCAGTTCTTC CASSLDIAYNEQFF TRBV5-8 - - TRBJ2-1
TGCAGTGCTAGACCGCTCACAGGGGGCTATGGCTACACCTTC CSARPLTGGYGYTF TRBV20-1 TRBD1 - TRBJ1-2
TGTGCCAGCAGGGTTCAGACGAACACTGAAGCTTTCTTT CASRVQTNTEAFF TRBV2 - - TRBJ1-1
TGCGCCAGCAGCTTGGCTAGTGCCGAGACCCAGTACTTC CASSLASAETQYF TRBV5-1 - - TRBJ2-5
TGTGCCAGCAGTGACTCGACTAGCTCCCTCTCAGAGCAGTTCTTC CASSDSTSSLSEQFF TRBV6-4 TRBD2 - TRBJ2-1
TGTGCCATCAGTGCTAGCGCCGAACAAGAGACCCAGTACTTC CAISASAEQETQYF TRBV10-3 - - TRBJ2-5
TGTGCCAGCAGTTCTATCGGGACAGATACGCAGTATTTT CASSSIGTDTQYF TRBV7-9 - - TRBJ2-3
TGTGCCAGCAGCTTAGTTAAGGGGGTAGCGGGGGGGTACTTCGCAGATACGCAGTATTTT CASSLVKGVAGGYFADTQYF TRBV11-1 TRBD2 many TRBJ2-3
TGTGCCAGCACCTATCCAGGGAGGGACGAGCAGTACTTC CASTYPGRDEQYF TRBV6-1 TRBD2 many TRBJ2-7
TGCGCCAGCAGTGAAGCTTCTAGCGGGATTTACTACAATGAGCAGTTCTTC CASSEASSGIYYNEQFF TRBV4-1 TRBD2 - TRBJ2-1
TGTGCCAGCAGTGAATTTGGCCGGGGGTCTTCACCCCTCCACTTT CASSEFGRGSSPLHF TRBV2 - - TRBJ1-6
TGTGCCAGCAGCTTGGAGAGGGACGGGCTCGTATATGGCTACACCTTC CASSLERDGLVYGYTF TRBV5-6 - many TRBJ1-2
TGTGCCACCAGCAGCAACCGCGGGATGAGCTCCTACAATGAGCAGTTCTTC CATSSNRGMSSYNEQFF TRBV15 - - TRBJ2-1
TGCGCCAGCAGCCAAGATGGGACAGGGTCCTACGAGCAGTACTTC CASSQDGTGSYEQYF TRBV4-1 TRBD1 many TRBJ2-7
TGTGCCAGCAGCTTCGACAGCTACGAGCAGTACTTC CASSFDSYEQYF TRBV7-9 - - TRBJ2-7
TGCAGCGTGAACACAGGGGACCAAGAGACCCAGTACTTC CSVNTGDQETQYF TRBV29-1 TRBD1 - TRBJ2-5